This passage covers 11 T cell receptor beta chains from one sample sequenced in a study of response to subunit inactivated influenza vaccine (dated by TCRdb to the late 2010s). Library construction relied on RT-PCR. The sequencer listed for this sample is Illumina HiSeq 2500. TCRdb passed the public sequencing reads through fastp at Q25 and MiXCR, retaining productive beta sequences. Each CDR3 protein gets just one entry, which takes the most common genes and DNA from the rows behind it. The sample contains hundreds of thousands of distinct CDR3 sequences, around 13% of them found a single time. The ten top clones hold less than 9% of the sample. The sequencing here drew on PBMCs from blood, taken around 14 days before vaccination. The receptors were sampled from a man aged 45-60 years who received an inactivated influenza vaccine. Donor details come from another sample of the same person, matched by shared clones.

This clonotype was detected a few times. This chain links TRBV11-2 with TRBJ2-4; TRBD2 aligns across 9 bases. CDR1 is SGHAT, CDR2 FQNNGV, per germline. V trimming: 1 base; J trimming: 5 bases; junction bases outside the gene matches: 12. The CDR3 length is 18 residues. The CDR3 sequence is CASSLGPKGLASQNIQYF. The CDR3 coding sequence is TGTGCCAGCAGCTTAGGACCTAAAGGACTAGCGTCCCAAAACATTCAGTACTTC.

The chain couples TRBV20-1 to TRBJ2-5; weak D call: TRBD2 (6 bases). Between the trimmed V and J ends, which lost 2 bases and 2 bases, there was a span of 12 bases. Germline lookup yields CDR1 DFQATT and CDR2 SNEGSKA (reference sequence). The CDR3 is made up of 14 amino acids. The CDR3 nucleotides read TGCAGTGCTAGACAAGGACTAACACAAGAGACCCAGTACTTC. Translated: CSARQGLTQETQYF.

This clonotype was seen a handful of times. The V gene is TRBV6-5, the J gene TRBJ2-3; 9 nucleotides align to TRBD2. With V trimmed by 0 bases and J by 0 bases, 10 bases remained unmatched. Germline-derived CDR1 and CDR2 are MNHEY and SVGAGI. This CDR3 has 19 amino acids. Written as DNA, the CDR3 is TGTGCCAGCAGTTACTCAATAGCGGGAGTGGTGGCAAGCACAGATACGCAGTATTTT. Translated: CASSYSIAGVVASTDTQYF.

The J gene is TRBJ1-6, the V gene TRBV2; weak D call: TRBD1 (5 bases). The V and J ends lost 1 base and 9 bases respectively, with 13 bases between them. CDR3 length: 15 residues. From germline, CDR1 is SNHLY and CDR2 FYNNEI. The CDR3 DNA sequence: TGTGCCAGCAGTGAAGTGAGGCAGGGTGGTTCACCCCTCCACTTT. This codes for CASSEVRQGGSPLHF.

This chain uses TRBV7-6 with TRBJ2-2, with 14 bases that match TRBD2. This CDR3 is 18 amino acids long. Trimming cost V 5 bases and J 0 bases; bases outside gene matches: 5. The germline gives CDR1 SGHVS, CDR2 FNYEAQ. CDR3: CASSPWTSGGPNTGELFF. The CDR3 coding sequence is TGTGCCAGCAGCCCGTGGACTAGCGGGGGGCCGAACACCGGGGAGCTGTTTTTT.

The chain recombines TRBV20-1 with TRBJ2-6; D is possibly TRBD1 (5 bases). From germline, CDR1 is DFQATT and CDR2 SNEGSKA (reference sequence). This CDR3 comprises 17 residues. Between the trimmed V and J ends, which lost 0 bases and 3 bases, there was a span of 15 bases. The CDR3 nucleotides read TGCAGTGCTAGAGATCGTCAGGGCATCATTGGGGCCAACGTCCTGACTTTC. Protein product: CSARDRQGIIGANVLTF.

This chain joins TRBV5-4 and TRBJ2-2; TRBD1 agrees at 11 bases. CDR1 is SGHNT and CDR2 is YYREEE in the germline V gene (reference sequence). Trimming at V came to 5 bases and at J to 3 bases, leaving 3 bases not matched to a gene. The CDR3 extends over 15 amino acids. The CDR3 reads CASRRTGGDTGELFF. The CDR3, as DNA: TGTGCCAGCAGACGGACAGGGGGCGACACCGGGGAGCTGTTTTTT. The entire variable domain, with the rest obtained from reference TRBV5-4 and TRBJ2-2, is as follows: ETGVTQSPTHLIKTRGQQVTLRCSSQSGHNTVSWYQQALGQGPQFIFQYYREEENGRGNFPPRFSGLQFPNYSSELNVNALELDDSALYLCASRRTGGDTGELFFGEGSRLTVL.

The CDR3 nucleotides read TGTGCCATCACCAAGCTAGCGGGGGGCACCTCTGGGGCCAACGTCCTGACTTTC. This encodes CAITKLAGGTSGANVLTF. The chain carries TRBV10-3 and TRBJ2-6; 11 bases match TRBD2. This CDR3 contains 18 residues. V was clipped by 7 bases and J by 0 bases; unmatched bases: 8. Per the germline V gene, CDR1 is ENHRY and CDR2 is SYGVKD.

CDR3 loop: CAYRTEYNSPLHF. The CDR3 DNA reads as TGTGCCTACCGGACGGAATATAATTCACCCCTCCACTTT. This rearrangement joins TRBV30 to TRBJ1-6; D is unclear. Germline CDR1 and CDR2: GTSNPN and SVGIG (reference sequence). The CDR3 is made up of 13 amino acids. V shed 7 bases and J shed 4 bases, with 11 bases lying between them.

The CDR3 loop is CSARAGGTTNTGELFF. In nucleotides, the CDR3 is TGCAGTGCTAGGGCTGGCGGGACAACGAACACCGGGGAGCTGTTTTTT. The chain recombines TRBV20-1 with TRBJ2-2; D might be TRBD1 or TRBD2, each matching 6 bases. V was clipped by 3 bases and J by 0 bases, with 14 bases between them. Per germline, CDR1 DFQATT and CDR2 SNEGSKA (reference sequence). The CDR3 runs to 16 residues.

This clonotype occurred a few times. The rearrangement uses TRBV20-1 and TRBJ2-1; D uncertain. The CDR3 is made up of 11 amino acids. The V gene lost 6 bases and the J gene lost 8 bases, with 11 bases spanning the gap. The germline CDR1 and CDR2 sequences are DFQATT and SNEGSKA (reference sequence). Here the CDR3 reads CSANQQDEQFF. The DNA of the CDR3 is TGCAGTGCAAACCAGCAGGATGAGCAGTTCTTC.